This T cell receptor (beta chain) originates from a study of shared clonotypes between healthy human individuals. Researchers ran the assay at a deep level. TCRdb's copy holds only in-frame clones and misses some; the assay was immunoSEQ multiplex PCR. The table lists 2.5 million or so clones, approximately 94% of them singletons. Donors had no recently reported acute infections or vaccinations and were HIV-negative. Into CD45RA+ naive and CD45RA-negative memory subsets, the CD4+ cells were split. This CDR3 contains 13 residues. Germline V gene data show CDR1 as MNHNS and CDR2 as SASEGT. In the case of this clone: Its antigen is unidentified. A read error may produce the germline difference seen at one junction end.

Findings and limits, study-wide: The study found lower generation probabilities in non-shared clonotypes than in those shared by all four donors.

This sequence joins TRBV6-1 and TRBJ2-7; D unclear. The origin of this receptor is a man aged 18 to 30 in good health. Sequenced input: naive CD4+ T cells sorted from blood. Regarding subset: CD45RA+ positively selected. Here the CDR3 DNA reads TGTGCCAGCAGTGAAGCGCGTGTGACTCTACGAAACTTC. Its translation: CASSEARVTLRNF.